These 4 T cell receptor beta chains originate from one sample sequenced in a study of CD8 T cells in ankylosing spondylitis. Study-level findings and limits: Characteristic of ankylosing spondylitis blood, it appeared, was a TCR beta motif comprising about eight highly homologous variants.

TCRdb re-called the 5' RACE reads through MiXCR, storing one row per CDR3 protein. The sample consists of a few hundred thousand distinct CDR3 sequences, 6.5% to 10% of them appearing once. No cognate antigen is known for these TCRs. Input material: blood, either unsorted or a sorted T cell fraction (not recorded which). All receptors derive from a male donor with ankylosing spondylitis.

The genes are TRBV7-2 and TRBJ2-5; 7 bases match TRBD1. Germline-derived CDR1 and CDR2 are SGHTA and FQGNSA. Losses at the gene ends were 4 bases for V and 3 bases for J; bases not matched to a gene: 8. CDR3 length: 15 residues. The chain's CDR3 is CASSYLGQLKETQYF. The CDR3 coding sequence is TGTGCCAGCAGCTACCTGGGACAGTTGAAAGAGACCCAGTACTTC.

The chain is built from TRBV3-1 and TRBJ2-1, with 11 nucleotides matching TRBD2. V gave up 4 bases and J gave up 2 bases; unmatched junction bases: 7. The length of the CDR3 is 17 residues. Germline assignment: CDR1 LGHDT and CDR2 YNNKEL (reference sequence). CDR3 coding DNA: TGTGCCAGCAGCCTTATTTTAGCGGGAGGGCCCTACAATGAGCAGTTCTTC. Translation: CASSLILAGGPYNEQFF.

The genes are TRBV4-2 and TRBJ2-7, with D maybe TRBD1 (6 bases). Germline values: CDR1 LGHNA, CDR2 YNFKEQ. The CDR3 spans 15 residues. Between the trimmed V and J ends, which lost 3 bases and 4 bases, there was a span of 16 bases. This CDR3 is CASSHGLPGDYEQYF. The CDR3 nucleotides are TGTGCCAGCAGCCATGGCCTCCCAGGGGATTACGAGCAGTACTTC.

This clonotype was picked up a small number of times. The rearrangement links TRBV29-1 to TRBJ2-1; D ambiguous. V lost 4 bases to trimming and J lost 8 bases, with 21 bases between them. Germline values: CDR1 SQVTM, CDR2 ANQGSEA. The CDR3 contains 15 residues. The CDR3 protein is CSVASARRGSDEQFF. As DNA, the CDR3 is TGCAGCGTTGCTTCCGCGCGTCGAGGAAGCGATGAGCAGTTCTTC.